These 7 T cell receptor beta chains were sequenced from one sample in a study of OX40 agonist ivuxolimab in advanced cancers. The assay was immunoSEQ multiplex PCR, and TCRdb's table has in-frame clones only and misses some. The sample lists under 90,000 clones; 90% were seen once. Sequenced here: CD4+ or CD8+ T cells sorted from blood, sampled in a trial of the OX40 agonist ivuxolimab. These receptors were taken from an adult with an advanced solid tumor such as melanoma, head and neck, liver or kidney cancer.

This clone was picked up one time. The CDR3 sequence is CASSLKLAGGRQGTQYF. The CDR3 nucleotides are TGTGCCAGCAGCTTAAAACTAGCGGGGGGCCGACAGGGTACGCAGTATTTT. V gene TRBV7-2 combines with J gene TRBJ2-3; 12 bases agree with TRBD2. Losses at the gene ends were 2 bases for V and 8 bases for J; bases not matched to a gene: 11. The length of the CDR3 is 17 residues. The germline V gene has CDR1 SGHTA and CDR2 FQGNSA.

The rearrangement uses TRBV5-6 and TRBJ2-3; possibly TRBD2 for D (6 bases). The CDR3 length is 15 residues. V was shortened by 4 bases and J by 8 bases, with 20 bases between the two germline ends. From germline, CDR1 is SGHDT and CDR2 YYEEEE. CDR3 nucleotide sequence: TGTGCCAGCAGCCACTGGAGGGGCACGATCGCTACGCAGTATTTT. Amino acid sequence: CASSHWRGTIATQYF.

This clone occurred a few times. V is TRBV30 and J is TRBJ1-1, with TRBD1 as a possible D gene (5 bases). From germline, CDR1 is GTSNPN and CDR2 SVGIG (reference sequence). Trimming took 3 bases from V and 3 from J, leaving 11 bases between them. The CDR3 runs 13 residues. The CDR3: CAWRGLRDTEAFF. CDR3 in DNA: TGTGCCTGGAGGGGGCTCCGGGACACTGAAGCTTTCTTT.

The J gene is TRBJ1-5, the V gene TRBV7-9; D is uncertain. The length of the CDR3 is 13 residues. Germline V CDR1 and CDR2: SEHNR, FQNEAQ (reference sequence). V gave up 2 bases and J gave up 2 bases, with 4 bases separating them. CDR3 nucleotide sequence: TGTGCCAGCAGCTTACGAGGCAATCAGCCCCAGCATTTT. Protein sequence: CASSLRGNQPQHF.

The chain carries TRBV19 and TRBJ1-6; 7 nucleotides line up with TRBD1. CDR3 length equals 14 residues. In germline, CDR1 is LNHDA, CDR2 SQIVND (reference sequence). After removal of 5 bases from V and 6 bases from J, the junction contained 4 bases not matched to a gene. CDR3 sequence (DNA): TGTGCCAGTAGTCCCGGGACAGTTAATTCACCCCTCCACTTT. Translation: CASSPGTVNSPLHF.

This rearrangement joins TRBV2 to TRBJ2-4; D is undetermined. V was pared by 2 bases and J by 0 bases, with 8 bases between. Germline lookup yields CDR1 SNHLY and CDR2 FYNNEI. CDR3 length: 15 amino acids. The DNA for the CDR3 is TGTGCCAGCAGTGAACGGAGACTAGCCAAAAACATTCAGTACTTC. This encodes CASSERRLAKNIQYF.

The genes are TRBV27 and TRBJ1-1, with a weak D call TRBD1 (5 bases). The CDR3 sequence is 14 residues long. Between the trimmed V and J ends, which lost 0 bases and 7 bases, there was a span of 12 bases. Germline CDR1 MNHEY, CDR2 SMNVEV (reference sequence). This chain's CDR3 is CASSLSREMVEAFF. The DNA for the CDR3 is TGTGCCAGCAGTTTATCCAGGGAAATGGTTGAAGCTTTCTTT.